This TCR beta chain is from a study of control samples from healthy donors and cancer patients. Repertoires were generated with immunoSEQ multiplex PCR, while TCRdb's copy carries only in-frame clones and drops some. In the table there are some 130,000 clones, approximately 89% of which are singletons. V lost 0 bases and J lost 14; bases outside the gene matches: 12. The CDR3 spans 16 residues. Per the germline V gene, CDR1 is SEHNR and CDR2 is FQNEAQ (reference sequence). The TCR sequence derives from a man over 45 with head and neck cancer. This rearrangement joins TRBV7-9 to TRBJ2-1; 11 nucleotides agree with TRBD1. The specimen was PBMCs. The CDR3 is CASSLARTGGARMEFF. As DNA, the CDR3 is TGTGCCAGCAGCTTAGCGCGGACAGGGGGCGCCCGGATGGAGTTCTTC.